Below are 9 T cell receptor beta chains sequenced from a single sample in a study of blood T cell repertoires in COVID-19. Sequencing was performed with immunoSEQ multiplex PCR; in TCRdb, only in-frame clones are kept and a portion is missing. The table has 300,000 or so clones, just under 90% seen once. Sequenced material: peripheral blood. Every receptor here comes from a woman in her forties with acute or convalescent COVID-19.

The rearrangement links TRBV18 to TRBJ1-2; D not resolved. CDR1 is KGHSH, CDR2 LQKENI, per germline. This CDR3 comprises 14 residues. V was shortened by 2 bases and J by 3 bases, with 10 bases between the two germline ends. The CDR3 here is CASSPYGDYYGYTF. The CDR3 DNA sequence: TGTGCCAGCTCACCATACGGGGATTACTATGGCTACACCTTC.

The chain joins TRBV30 to TRBJ1-5; the D is unclear. Trimming took off 0 bases at V and 5 bases at J, with 11 bases between the two ends. Per germline, CDR1 GTSNPN and CDR2 SVGIG (reference sequence). The CDR3 sequence is 14 residues long. As DNA, the CDR3 is TGTGCCTGGAGTGTAATTCAGGTGGATCAGCCCCAGCATTTT. The encoded protein is CAWSVIQVDQPQHF.

V gene TRBV5-6 combines with J gene TRBJ2-2, with D possibly matching TRBD1 (8 bases). This CDR3 spans 17 amino acids. V shed 1 base and J shed 5 bases, with 18 bases lying between them. Germline CDR1 SGHDT, CDR2 YYEEEE. The CDR3 loop reads CASSLTLDREGTGELFF. The CDR3 DNA follows: TGTGCCAGCAGCTTGACTCTGGACAGGGAGGGGACCGGGGAGCTGTTTTTT.

The chain couples TRBV2 to TRBJ1-2, with unresolved D. Trimming pared 2 bases from V and 3 bases from J, leaving 13 bases between. This CDR3 spans 15 amino acids. Germline CDR1 and CDR2: SNHLY and FYNNEI. CDR3 nucleotides: TGTGCCAGCAGTGAATTACGTCAGTTGCACTATGGCTACACCTTC. Translated: CASSELRQLHYGYTF.

The chain links TRBV6-5 to TRBJ1-1; D gene unclear. CDR1 and CDR2 (germline): MNHEY, SVGAGI. V was cut by 6 bases and J by 4 bases, with 12 bases left in between. This CDR3 comprises 13 residues. This CDR3 reads CASSSWSGTEAFF. CDR3 nucleotides: TGTGCCAGCAGCTCCTGGTCCGGCACTGAAGCTTTCTTT.

V is TRBV19 and J is TRBJ2-5, with 7 positions matching TRBD1. Per germline, CDR1 LNHDA and CDR2 SQIVND (reference sequence). The J segment lost 5 bases and the V segment lost 4 bases, leaving 7 bases of the junction unmatched. This CDR3 contains 14 residues. Here the CDR3 reads CASSNTDRVETQYF. The CDR3 DNA reads TGTGCCAGTAGTAATACCGACAGGGTGGAGACCCAGTACTTC.

The rearrangement links TRBV13 to TRBJ1-1; D unclear. CDR3 length: 16 residues. Deletions cut 0 bases from V and 2 bases from J, with 13 bases between. Per germline, CDR1 PRHDT and CDR2 FYEKMQ (reference sequence). The CDR3 sequence: CASSLGRNRGNTEAFF. The CDR3 coding sequence is TGTGCCAGCAGCTTAGGCAGGAACCGGGGTAACACTGAAGCTTTCTTT.

Written as DNA, the CDR3 is TGTGCCAGCAGCTTGGGCAGGGGCGGCCAGCCCCAGCATTTT. Its translation is CASSLGRGGQPQHF. This chain links TRBV11-1 with TRBJ1-5; tentative D call: TRBD1 (6 bases). With 3 bases removed from V and 7 bases from J, the gap between germline ends came to 13 bases. CDR3 length equals 14 residues. Germline V gives CDR1 SGHAT, CDR2 FQDESV (reference sequence).

The chain uses TRBV10-3 and TRBJ1-4; 7 bases match TRBD1. Germline CDR1 and CDR2: ENHRY and SYGVKD. The junction had 4 bases not matched to a gene; V was cut back by 2 bases and J by 1 base. The CDR3 is 16 amino acids. Here the CDR3 reads CAISEEGGETNEKLFF. The CDR3 DNA follows: TGTGCCATCAGTGAGGAAGGGGGCGAAACTAATGAAAAACTGTTTTTT.